A selection of T cell receptor beta chains follows, all from one sample in a study of technical replicates of blood from a handful of donors. Assay: immunoSEQ multiplex PCR; the TCRdb copy retains only in-frame clones and omits some. The sample includes approximately 79,000 clones, about nine tenths of them seen just once. The sequenced sample consisted of T cells isolated from PBMCs. The source of these receptors is a human donor in good health. Each CDR3 is given with its conserved first and last residue. A D gene is named only where the DNA matches it firmly. For some rows the clone size is stated as once, few or many, or as a class when expanded; others skip it.

d_call	j_call	v_call	clone_size	cdr3_aa	cdr3_nt
TRBD1	TRBJ2-1	TRBV10-2	-	CASSLGQLNEQFF	TGCGCCAGCAGTCTGGGACAGCTCAATGAGCAGTTCTTC
-	TRBJ2-2	TRBV4-1	-	CASSQGGFGSFAGELFF	TGCGCCAGCAGCCAAGGGGGGTTCGGGAGTTTTGCCGGGGAGCTGTTTTTT
-	TRBJ2-3	TRBV6-5	-	CASSYSQTYTQYF	TGTGCCAGCAGTTACTCCCAGACTTATACGCAGTATTTT
-	TRBJ1-2	TRBV28	-	CASSLTGSNYGYTF	TGTGCCAGCAGTTTAACAGGGTCTAACTATGGCTACACCTTC
TRBD1	TRBJ2-5	TRBV11-3	few	CASSSRNPGQSLETQYF	TGTGCCAGCAGCAGTCGTAACCCGGGACAGAGTTTAGAGACCCAGTACTTC
-	TRBJ2-7	TRBV5-1	-	CASRQQGGNEQYF	TGCGCCAGCAGGCAGCAGGGAGGCAACGAGCAGTACTTC
TRBD2	TRBJ2-7	TRBV7-8	-	CASSTGLAGTSRTHEQYF	TGTGCCAGCAGCACAGGACTAGCGGGAACCTCACGAACCCACGAGCAGTACTTC
-	TRBJ1-1	TRBV2	-	CASSEALRRGDVNTEAFF	TGTGCCAGCAGTGAAGCGCTTAGGAGGGGTGATGTGAACACTGAAGCTTTCTTT
-	TRBJ2-2	TRBV25-1	-	CASGQSVTGELFF	TGTGCCAGCGGGCAATCGGTCACCGGGGAGCTGTTTTTT
TRBD1	TRBJ2-7	TRBV10-1	-	CASSESGGLSYEQYF	TGCGCCAGCAGTGAGTCAGGGGGCTTATCCTACGAGCAGTACTTC
TRBD1	TRBJ2-3	TRBV10-3	-	CAISESTGLRTDTQYF	TGTGCCATCAGTGAGTCGACAGGGCTTCGGACAGATACGCAGTATTTT
-	TRBJ2-2	TRBV5-6	once	CASSLAGTGELFF	TGTGCCAGCAGCTTGGCGGGGACCGGGGAGCTGTTTTTT
TRBD2	TRBJ2-5	TRBV25-1	-	CASTEAGLAEQETQYF	TGTGCCAGCACTGAAGCGGGACTAGCGGAACAAGAGACCCAGTACTTC
TRBD1	TRBJ1-2	TRBV12-5	once	CASGGTGAHYGYTF	TGTGCTAGTGGGGGGACAGGGGCCCACTATGGCTACACCTTC
-	TRBJ2-1	TRBV7-9	-	CASSPWVGGSYNEQFF	TGTGCCAGCAGCCCTTGGGTCGGGGGCTCCTACAATGAGCAGTTCTTC